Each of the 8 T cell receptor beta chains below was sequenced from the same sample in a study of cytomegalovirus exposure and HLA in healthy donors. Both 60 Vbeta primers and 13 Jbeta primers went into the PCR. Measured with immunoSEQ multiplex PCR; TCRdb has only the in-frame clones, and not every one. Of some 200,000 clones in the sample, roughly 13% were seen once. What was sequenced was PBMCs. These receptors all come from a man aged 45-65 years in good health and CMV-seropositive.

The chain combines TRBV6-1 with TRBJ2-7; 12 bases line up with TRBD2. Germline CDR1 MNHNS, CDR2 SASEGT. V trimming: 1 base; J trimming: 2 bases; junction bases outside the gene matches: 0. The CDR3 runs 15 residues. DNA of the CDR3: TGTGCCAGCAGTGAAGGACTAGCGGGGGCCTACGAGCAGTACTTC. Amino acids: CASSEGLAGAYEQYF.

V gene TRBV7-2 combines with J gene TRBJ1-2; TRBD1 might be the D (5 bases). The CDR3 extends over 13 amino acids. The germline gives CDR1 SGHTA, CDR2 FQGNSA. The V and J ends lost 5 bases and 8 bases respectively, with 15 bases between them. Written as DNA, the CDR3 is TGTGCCAGCAGCCCAGCAGGGTCCACCGGCTACACCTTC. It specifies CASSPAGSTGYTF.

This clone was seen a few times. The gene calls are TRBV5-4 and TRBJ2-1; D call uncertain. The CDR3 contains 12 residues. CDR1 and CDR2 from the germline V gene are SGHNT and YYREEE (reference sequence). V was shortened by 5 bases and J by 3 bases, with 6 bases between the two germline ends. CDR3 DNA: TGTGCCAGCAGTAGTGTCTACAATGAGCAGTTCTTC. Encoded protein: CASSSVYNEQFF. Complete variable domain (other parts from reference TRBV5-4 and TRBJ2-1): ETGVTQSPTHLIKTRGQQVTLRCSSQSGHNTVSWYQQALGQGPQFIFQYYREEENGRGNFPPRFSGLQFPNYSSELNVNALELDDSALYLCASSSVYNEQFFGPGTRLTVL.

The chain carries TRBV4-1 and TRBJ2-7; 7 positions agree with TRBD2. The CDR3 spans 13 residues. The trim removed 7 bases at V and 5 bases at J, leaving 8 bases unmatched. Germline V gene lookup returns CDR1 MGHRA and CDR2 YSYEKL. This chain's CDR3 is CASMGGTRDEQYF. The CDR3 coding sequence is TGCGCCAGCATGGGGGGGACGCGCGACGAGCAGTACTTC.

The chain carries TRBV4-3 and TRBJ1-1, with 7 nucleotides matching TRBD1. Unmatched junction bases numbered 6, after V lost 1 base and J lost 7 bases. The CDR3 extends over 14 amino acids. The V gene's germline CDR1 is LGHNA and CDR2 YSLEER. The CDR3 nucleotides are TGCGCCAGCAGCCAAGGGGACAGTCGTAATGAAGCTTTCTTT. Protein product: CASSQGDSRNEAFF.

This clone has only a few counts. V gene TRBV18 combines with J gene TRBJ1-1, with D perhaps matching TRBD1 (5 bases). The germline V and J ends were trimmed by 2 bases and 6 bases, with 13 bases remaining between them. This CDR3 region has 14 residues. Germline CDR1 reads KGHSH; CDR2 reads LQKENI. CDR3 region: CASSPKQGGPEAFF. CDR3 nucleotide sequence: TGTGCCAGCTCACCAAAGCAGGGTGGGCCTGAAGCTTTCTTT.

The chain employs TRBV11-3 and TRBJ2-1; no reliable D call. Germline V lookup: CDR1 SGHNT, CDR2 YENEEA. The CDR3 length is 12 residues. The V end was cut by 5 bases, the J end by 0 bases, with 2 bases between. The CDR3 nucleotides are TGTGCCAGCAGCCTCTCCTACAATGAGCAGTTCTTC. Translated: CASSLSYNEQFF.

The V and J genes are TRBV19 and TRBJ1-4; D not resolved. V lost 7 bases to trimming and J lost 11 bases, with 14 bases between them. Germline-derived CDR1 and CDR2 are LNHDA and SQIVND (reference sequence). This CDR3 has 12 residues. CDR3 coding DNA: TGTGCCAGTACCTTTTCGGCCGGGAAACTGTTTTTT. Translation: CASTFSAGKLFF. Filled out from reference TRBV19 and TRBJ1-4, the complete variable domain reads DGGITQSPKYLFRKEGQNVTLSCEQNLNHDAMYWYRQDPGQGLRLIYYSQIVNDFQKGDIAEGYSVSREKKESFPLTVTSAQKNPTAFYLCASTFSAGKLFFGSGTQLSVL.